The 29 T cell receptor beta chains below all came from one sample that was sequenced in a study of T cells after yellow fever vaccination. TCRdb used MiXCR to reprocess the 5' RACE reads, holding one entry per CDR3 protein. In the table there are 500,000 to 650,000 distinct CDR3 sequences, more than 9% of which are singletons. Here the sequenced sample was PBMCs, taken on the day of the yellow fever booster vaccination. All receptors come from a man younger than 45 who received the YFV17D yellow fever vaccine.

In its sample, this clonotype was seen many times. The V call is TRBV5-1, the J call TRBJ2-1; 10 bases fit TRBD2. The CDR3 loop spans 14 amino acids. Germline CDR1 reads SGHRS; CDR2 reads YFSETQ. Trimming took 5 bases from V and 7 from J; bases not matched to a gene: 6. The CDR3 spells CASSPTSGINEQFF. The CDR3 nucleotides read TGCGCCAGCAGTCCTACTAGCGGGATAAATGAGCAGTTCTTC.

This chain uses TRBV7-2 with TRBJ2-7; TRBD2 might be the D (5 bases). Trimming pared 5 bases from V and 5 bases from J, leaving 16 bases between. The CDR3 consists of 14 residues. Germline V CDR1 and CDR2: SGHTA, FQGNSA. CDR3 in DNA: TGTGCCAGCAGCCTACGGGATAGGCCAAACGAGCAGTACTTC. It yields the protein CASSLRDRPNEQYF.

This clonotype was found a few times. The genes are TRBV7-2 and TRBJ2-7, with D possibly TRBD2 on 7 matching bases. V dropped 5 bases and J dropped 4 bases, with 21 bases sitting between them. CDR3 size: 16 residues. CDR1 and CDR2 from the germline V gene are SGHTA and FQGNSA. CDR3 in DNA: TGTGCCAGCAGCCCTCTGGCGGGAGTAGGGGGTTACGAGCAGTACTTC. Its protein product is CASSPLAGVGGYEQYF.

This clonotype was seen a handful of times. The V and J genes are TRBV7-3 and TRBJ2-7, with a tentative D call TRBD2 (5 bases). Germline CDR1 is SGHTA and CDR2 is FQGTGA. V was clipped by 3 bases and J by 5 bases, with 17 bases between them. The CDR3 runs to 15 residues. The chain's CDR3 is CASSFTNAGQDEQYF. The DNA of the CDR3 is TGTGCCAGCAGCTTTACCAATGCGGGCCAGGACGAGCAGTACTTC. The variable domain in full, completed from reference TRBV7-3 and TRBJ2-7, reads GAGVSQTPSNKVTEKGKYVELRCDPISGHTALYWYRQSLGQGPEFLIYFQGTGAADDSGLPNDRFFAVRPEGSVSTLKIQRTERGDSAVYLCASSFTNAGQDEQYFGPGTRLTVT.

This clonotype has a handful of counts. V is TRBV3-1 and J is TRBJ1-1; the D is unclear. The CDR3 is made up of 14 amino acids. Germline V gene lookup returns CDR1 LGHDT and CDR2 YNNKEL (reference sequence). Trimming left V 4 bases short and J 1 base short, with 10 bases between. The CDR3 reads CASSPLQANTEAFF. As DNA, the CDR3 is TGTGCCAGCAGCCCCCTACAAGCGAACACTGAAGCTTTCTTT.

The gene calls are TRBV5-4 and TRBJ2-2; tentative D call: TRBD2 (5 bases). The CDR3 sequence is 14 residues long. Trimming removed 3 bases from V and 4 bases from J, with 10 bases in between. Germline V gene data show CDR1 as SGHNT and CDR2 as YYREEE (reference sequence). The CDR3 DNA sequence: TGTGCCAGCAGCTCCTCGGAGGTCACCGGGGAGCTGTTTTTT. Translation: CASSSSEVTGELFF.

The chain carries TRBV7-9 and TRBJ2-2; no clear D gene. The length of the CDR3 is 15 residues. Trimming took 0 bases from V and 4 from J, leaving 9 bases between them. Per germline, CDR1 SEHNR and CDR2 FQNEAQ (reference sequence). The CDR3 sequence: CASSLAPQTTGELFF. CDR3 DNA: TGTGCCAGCAGCTTAGCGCCCCAGACCACCGGGGAGCTGTTTTTT.

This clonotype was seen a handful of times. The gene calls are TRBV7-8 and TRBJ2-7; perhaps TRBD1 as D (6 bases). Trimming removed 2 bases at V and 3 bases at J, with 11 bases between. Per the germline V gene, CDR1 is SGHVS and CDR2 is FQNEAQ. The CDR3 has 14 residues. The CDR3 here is CASSLPTGIYEQYF. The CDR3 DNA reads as TGTGCCAGCAGCTTACCTACAGGGATCTACGAGCAGTACTTC.

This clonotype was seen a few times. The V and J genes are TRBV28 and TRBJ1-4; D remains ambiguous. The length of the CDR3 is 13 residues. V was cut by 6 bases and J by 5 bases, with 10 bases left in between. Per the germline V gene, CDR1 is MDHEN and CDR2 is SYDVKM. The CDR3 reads CASSPPENEKLFF. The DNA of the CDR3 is TGTGCCAGCAGCCCCCCGGAAAATGAAAAACTGTTTTTT.

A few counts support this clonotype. The CDR3 DNA reads TGTGCCACCAGTGATAGTCTAGCGGGACTCACCGGGGAGCTGTTTTTT. This translates into CATSDSLAGLTGELFF. The genes are TRBV24-1 and TRBJ2-2, with 9 positions matching TRBD2. The CDR3 consists of 16 residues. V lost 3 bases and J lost 4; bases outside the gene matches: 5. CDR1 is KGHDR, CDR2 SFDVKD, per germline.

The DNA for the CDR3 is TGCGCCAGCAGCTTGGTACAGCGGGAGGTGAGTGAGCAGTTCTTC. The encoded protein is CASSLVQREVSEQFF. This chain links TRBV5-1 with TRBJ2-1; 9 positions match TRBD2. V lost 0 bases to trimming and J lost 9 bases; unmatched junction nucleotides: 7. CDR1 is SGHRS, CDR2 YFSETQ, per germline. The CDR3 runs to 15 residues.

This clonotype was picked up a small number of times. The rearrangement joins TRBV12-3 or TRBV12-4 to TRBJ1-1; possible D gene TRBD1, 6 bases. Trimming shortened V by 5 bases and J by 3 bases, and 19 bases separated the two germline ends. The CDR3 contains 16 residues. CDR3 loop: CASSNRGGGSYTEAFF. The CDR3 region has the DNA TGTGCCAGCAGTAACCGCGGAGGGGGGAGCTACACTGAAGCTTTCTTT.

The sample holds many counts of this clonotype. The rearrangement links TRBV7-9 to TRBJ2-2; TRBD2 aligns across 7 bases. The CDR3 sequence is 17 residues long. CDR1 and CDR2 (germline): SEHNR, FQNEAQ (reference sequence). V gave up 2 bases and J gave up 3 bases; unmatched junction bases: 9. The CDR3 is CASSLRYGGGDTGELFF. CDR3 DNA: TGTGCCAGCAGCTTACGATACGGGGGAGGGGACACCGGGGAGCTGTTTTTT.

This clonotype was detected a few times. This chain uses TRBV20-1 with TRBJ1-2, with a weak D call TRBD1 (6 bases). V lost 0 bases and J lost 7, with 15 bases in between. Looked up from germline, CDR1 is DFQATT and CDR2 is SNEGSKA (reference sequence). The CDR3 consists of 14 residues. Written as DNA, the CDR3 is TGCAGTGCTAGAGACGCCTCGGGGGGCTCTGGCTACACCTTC. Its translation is CSARDASGGSGYTF.

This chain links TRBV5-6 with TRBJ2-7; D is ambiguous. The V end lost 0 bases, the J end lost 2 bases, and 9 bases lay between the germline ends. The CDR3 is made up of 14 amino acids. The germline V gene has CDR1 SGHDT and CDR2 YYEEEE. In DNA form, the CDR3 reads TGTGCCAGCAGCTTGGGGGTCAGACCCTACGAGCAGTACTTC. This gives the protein CASSLGVRPYEQYF.

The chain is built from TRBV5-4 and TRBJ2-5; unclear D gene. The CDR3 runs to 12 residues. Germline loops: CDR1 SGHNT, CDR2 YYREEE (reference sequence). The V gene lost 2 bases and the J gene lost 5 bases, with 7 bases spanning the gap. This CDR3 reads CASSFAMETQYF. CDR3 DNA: TGTGCCAGCAGCTTCGCGATGGAGACCCAGTACTTC.

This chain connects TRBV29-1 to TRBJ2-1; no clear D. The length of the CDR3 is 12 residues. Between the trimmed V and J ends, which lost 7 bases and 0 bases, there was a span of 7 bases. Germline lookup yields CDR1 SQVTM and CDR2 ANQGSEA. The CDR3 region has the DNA TGCAGCGCGGAGAGCTCCTACAATGAGCAGTTCTTC. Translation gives CSAESSYNEQFF.

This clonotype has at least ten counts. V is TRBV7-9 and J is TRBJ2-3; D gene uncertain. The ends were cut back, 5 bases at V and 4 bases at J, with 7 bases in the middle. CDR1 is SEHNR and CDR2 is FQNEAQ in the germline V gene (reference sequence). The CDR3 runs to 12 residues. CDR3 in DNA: TGTGCCAGCAGCCCGAGGCCAGATACGCAGTATTTT. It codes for CASSPRPDTQYF. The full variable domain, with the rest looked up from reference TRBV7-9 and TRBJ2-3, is DTGVSQNPRHKITKRGQNVTFRCDPISEHNRLYWYRQTLGQGPEFLTYFQNEAQLEKSRLLSDRFSAERPKGSFSTLEIQRTEQGDSAMYLCASSPRPDTQYFGPGTRLTVL.

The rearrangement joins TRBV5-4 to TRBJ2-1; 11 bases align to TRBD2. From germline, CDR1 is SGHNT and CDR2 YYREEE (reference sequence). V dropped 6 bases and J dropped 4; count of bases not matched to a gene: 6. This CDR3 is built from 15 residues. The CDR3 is CASKSGTSGYNEQFF. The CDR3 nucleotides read TGTGCCAGCAAAAGTGGGACTAGCGGATACAATGAGCAGTTCTTC.

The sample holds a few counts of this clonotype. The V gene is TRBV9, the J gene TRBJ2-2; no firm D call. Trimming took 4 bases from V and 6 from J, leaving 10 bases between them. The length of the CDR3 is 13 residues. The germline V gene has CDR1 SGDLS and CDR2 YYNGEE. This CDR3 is CASSTPPAGELFF. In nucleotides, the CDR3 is TGTGCCAGCAGCACCCCTCCTGCCGGGGAGCTGTTTTTT.

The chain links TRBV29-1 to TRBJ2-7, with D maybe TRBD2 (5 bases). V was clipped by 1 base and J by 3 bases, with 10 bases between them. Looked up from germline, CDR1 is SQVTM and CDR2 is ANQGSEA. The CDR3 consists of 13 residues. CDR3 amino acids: CSVEVPGIYEQYF. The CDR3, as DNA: TGCAGCGTTGAAGTCCCCGGGATCTACGAGCAGTACTTC.

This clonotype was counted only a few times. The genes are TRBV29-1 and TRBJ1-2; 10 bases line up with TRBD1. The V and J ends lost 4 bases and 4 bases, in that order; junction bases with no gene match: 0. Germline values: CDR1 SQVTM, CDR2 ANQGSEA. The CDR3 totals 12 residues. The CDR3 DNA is TGCAGCGTTGGGGACAGGGGCTATGGCTACACCTTC. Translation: CSVGDRGYGYTF.

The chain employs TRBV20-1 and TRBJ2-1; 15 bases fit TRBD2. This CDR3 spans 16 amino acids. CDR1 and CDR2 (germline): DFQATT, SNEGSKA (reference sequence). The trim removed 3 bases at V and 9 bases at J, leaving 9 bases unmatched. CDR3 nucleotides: TGCAGTGCTAGGGTAGGACTAGCGGGAGGGCCCGGTGAGCAGTTCTTC. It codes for CSARVGLAGGPGEQFF.

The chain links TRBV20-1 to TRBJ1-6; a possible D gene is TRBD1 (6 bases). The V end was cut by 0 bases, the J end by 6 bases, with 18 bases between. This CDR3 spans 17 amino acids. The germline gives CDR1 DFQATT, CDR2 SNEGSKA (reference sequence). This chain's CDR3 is CSARDPLGGALNSPLHF. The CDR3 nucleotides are TGCAGTGCTAGAGATCCCCTAGGGGGGGCGCTTAATTCACCCCTCCACTTT.

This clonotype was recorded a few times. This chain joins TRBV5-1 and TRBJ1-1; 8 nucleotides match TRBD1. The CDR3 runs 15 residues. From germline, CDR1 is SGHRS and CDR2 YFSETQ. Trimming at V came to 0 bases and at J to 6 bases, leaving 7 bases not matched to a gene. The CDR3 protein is CASSLELGRGPEAFF. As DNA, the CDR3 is TGCGCCAGCAGCTTGGAGTTGGGCAGGGGGCCTGAAGCTTTCTTT.

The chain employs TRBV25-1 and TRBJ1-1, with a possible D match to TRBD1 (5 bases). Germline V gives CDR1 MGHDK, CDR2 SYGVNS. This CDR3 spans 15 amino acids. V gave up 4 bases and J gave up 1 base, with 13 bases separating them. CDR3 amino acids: CASSGWDGSNTEAFF. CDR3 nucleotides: TGTGCCAGCAGTGGCTGGGACGGATCGAACACTGAAGCTTTCTTT.

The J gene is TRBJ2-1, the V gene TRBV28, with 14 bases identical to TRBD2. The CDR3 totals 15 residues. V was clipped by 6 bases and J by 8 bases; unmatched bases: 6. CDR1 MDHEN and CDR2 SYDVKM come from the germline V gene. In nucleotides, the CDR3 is TGTGCCAGCAGACCCGGGACTAGCGGGAGCCATGAGCAGTTCTTC. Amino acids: CASRPGTSGSHEQFF.

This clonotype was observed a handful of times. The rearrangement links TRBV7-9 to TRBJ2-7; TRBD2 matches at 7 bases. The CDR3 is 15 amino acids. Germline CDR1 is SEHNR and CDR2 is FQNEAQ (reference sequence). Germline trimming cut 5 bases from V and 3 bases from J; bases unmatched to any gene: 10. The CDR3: CASSRRGEPIYEQYF. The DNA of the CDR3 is TGTGCCAGCAGCCGTCGGGGGGAACCCATCTACGAGCAGTACTTC.

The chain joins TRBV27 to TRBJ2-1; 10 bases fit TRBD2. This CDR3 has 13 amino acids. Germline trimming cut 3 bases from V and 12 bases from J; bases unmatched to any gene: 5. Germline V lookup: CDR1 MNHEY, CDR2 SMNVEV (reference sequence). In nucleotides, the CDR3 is TGTGCCAGCAGTTTCACACTAGCGGGGAGGCAGTTCTTC. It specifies CASSFTLAGRQFF.